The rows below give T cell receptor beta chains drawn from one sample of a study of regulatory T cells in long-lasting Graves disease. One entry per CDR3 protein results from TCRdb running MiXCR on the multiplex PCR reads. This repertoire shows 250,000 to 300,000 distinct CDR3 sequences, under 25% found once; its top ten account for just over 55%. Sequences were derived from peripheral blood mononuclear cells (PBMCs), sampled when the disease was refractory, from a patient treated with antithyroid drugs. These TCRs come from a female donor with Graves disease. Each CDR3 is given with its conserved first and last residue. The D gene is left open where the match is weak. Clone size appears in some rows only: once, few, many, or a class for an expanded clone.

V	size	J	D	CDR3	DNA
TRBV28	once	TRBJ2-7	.	CASSLWAGSQYVQCF	TGTGCCAGCAGTTTATGGGCAGGGTCCCAGTACGTGCAGTGCTTC
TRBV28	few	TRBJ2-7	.	CASSLRSSPGFLGQVTYEQYF	TGTGCCAGCAGTTTAAGGTCGAGTCCGGGATTTTTAGGGCAGGTGACCTACGAGCAGTACTTC
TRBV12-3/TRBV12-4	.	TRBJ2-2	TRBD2	CASSLMVGLAGISNTGELFF	TGTGCCAGCAGTTTAATGGTTGGACTAGCGGGGATTTCGAACACCGGGGAGCTGTTTTTT
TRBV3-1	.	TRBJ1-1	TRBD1	CASSQAGGAEAFF	TGTGCCAGCAGCCAAGCAGGGGGTGCTGAAGCTTTCTTT
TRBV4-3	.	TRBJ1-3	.	CASSSGHRTSGNTIYF	TGCGCCAGCAGCTCGGGACACCGCACCTCTGGAAACACCATATATTTT
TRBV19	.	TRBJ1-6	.	CASSQPLARLPAYNSPFHF	TGTGCCAGTAGCCAACCCCTCGCGCGCCTACCTGCCTATAATTCACCCTTCCACTTT
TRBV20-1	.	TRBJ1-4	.	CSARDRLGDSDYNEKLFF	TGCAGTGCTAGAGATCGGTTAGGGGATTCGGACTACAATGAAAAACTGTTTTTT
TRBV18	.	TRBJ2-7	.	CASSGGTAYSVSYEQYF	TGTGCCAGCTCGGGGGGGACAGCCTATTCCGTCTCCTACGAGCAGTACTTC
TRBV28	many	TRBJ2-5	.	CASSLSGVKRETQYF	TGTGCCAGCAGTTTATCTGGAGTTAAGAGGGAGACCCAGTACTTC
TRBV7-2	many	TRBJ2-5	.	CASSLGWEETQYF	TGTGCCAGCAGCTTAGGCTGGGAAGAGACCCAGTACTTC
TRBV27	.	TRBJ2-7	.	CASSLFGTEQYF	TGTGCCAGCAGTTTATTTGGGACAGAGCAGTACTTC
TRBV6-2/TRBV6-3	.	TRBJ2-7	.	CASGPSYEQYF	TGTGCCAGCGGGCCCTCCTACGAGCAGTACTTC
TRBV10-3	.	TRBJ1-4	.	CAIKGGDEKLFF	TGTGCCATCAAAGGAGGGGATGAAAAACTGTTTTTT
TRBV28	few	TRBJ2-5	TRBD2	CASSHGLASFF	TGTGCCAGCAGTCACGGACTAGCTTCATTCTTC
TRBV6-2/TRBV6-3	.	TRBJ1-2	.	CASRARGMDYGYTF	TGTGCCAGCAGAGCGCGGGGTATGGACTATGGCTACACCTTC
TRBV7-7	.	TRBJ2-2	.	CASSPGVTTGELFF	TGTGCTAGCAGTCCGGGAGTAACCACCGGGGAGCTGTTTTTT
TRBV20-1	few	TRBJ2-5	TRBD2	CSARKPTGIAGGQETQYF	TGCAGTGCTAGGAAGCCCACCGGGATAGCGGGAGGGCAAGAGACCCAGTACTTC
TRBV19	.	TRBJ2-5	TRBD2	CASSRDVLAGEQETQYF	TGTGCCAGTAGTAGGGACGTACTAGCGGGAGAGCAAGAGACCCAGTACTTC
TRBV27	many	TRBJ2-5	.	CASSLLARGETQYF	TGTGCCAGCAGTCTCCTCGCAAGAGGGGAGACCCAGTACTTC
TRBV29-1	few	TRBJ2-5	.	CSVESRGFQETQYF	TGCAGCGTTGAGTCGCGTGGGTTCCAGGAGACCCAGTACTTC
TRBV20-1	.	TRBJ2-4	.	CSARDVQGIGNIQYF	TGCAGTGCTAGAGATGTCCAGGGTATTGGGAACATTCAGTACTTC
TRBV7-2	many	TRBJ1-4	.	CASSRKGEKLFF	TGTGCCAGCAGCCGGAAAGGTGAAAAACTGTTTTTT
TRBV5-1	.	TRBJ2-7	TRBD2	CASSPGTTSAYEQYF	TGCGCCAGCAGCCCCGGGACTACCTCAGCCTACGAGCAGTACTTC
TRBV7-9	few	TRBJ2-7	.	CASSSLIGGYEQYF	TGTGCCAGCAGCTCCCTAATAGGGGGGTACGAGCAGTACTTC
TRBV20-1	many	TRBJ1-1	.	CSARWNTEAFF	TGCAGTGCTCGGTGGAACACTGAAGCTTTCTTT
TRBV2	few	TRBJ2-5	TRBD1	CASSPRTGGYQETQYF	TGTGCCAGCAGTCCTCGGACAGGGGGCTACCAAGAGACCCAGTACTTC
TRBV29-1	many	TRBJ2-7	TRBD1	CSVGDRGREQYF	TGCAGCGTTGGGGACAGGGGGCGCGAGCAGTACTTC
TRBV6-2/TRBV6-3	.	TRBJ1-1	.	CASSYAQGYTEAFF	TGTGCCAGCAGTTATGCCCAGGGTTATACTGAAGCTTTCTTT
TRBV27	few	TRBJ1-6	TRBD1	CASSSTGTGGGYNSPLHF	TGTGCCAGCAGTTCTACCGGGACAGGGGGCGGATATAATTCACCCCTCCACTTT
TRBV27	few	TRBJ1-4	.	CASSFTGFNEKLFF	TGTGCCAGCAGTTTCACAGGTTTTAATGAAAAACTGTTTTTT
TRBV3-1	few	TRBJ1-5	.	CASSLIGQNQPQHF	TGTGCCAGCAGCCTTATTGGACAGAATCAGCCCCAGCATTTT
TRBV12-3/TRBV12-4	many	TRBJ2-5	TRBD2	CASSPFGAGGLQETQYF	TGTGCCAGCAGTCCCTTTGGCGCGGGAGGGCTACAAGAGACCCAGTACTTC
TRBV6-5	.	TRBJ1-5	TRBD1	CASSWDSLNQPQHF	TGTGCCAGCAGTTGGGACAGCCTAAATCAGCCCCAGCATTTT
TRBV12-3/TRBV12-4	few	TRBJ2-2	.	CASSRDMGNTGELFF	TGTGCCAGCAGCCGTGACATGGGGAACACCGGGGAGCTGTTTTTT
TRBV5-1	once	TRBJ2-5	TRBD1	CASSGTVPQETQYF	TGCGCCAGCAGCGGGACAGTCCCACAAGAGACCCAGTACTTC
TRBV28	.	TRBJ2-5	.	CASSFRSRGPAQYF	TGTGCCAGCAGTTTCAGGAGTCGAGGGCCCGCCCAGTACTTC
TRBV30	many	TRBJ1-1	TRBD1	CAWSQSARGDTEAFF	TGTGCCTGGAGTCAATCCGCCAGGGGGGACACTGAAGCTTTCTTT
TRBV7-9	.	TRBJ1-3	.	CASSPGGAGPSDTIYF	TGTGCCAGCAGCCCCGGTGGGGCAGGCCCATCTGACACCATATATTTT
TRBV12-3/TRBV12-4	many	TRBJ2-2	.	CASMGLTATGELFF	TGTGCCAGTATGGGTCTGACAGCCACCGGGGAGCTGTTTTTT
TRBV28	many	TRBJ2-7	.	CASSSGGPTHEQYF	TGTGCCAGCAGCTCAGGGGGGCCCACCCACGAGCAGTACTTC
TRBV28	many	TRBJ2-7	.	CASSLGGYIDEQYF	TGTGCCAGCAGTTTAGGGGGGTACATCGACGAGCAGTACTTC
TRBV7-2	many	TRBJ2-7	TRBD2	CASSPRLAGVGISYEQYF	TGTGCCAGCAGCCCCCGGTTAGCGGGAGTTGGGATTTCCTACGAGCAGTACTTC
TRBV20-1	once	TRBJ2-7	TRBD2	CSASRREGYEQYF	TGCAGTGCTAGTAGGCGGGAGGGCTACGAGCAGTACTTC
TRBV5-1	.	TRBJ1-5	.	CASSVELGNQRKDPNQPQHF	TGCGCCAGCAGCGTCGAACTCGGCAACCAACGAAAAGACCCTAATCAGCCCCAGCATTTT
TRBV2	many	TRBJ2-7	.	CASSPPRVQSYEQYF	TGTGCCAGTTCCCCCCCGCGGGTACAATCCTACGAGCAGTACTTC
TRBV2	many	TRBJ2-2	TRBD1	CASSGTGLTGELFF	TGTGCCAGCAGCGGGACAGGGTTAACCGGGGAGCTGTTTTTT
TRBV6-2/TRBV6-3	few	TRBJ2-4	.	CASSYSGGDLSRVYF	TGTGCCAGCAGTTACTCGGGCGGAGACTTGAGCCGAGTGTACTTC
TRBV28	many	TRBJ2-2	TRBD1	CASSLSGTGVVTGELFF	TGTGCCAGCAGTTTATCCGGGACAGGGGTAGTCACCGGGGAGCTGTTTTTT
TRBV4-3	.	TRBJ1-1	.	CASSQDRGSFEAFF	TGCGCCAGCAGCCAAGATAGGGGGTCCTTCGAAGCTTTCTTT
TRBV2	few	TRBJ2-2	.	CASSSLVGTGELFF	TGTGCCAGCAGTAGCCTAGTGGGGACCGGGGAGCTGTTTTTT
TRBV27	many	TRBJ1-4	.	CASSLIGERKKLFF	TGTGCCAGCAGTTTAATCGGGGAAAGGAAAAAACTGTTTTTT
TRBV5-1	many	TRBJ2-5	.	CASSLAIRPETQYF	TGCGCCAGCAGCTTGGCTATACGGCCCGAGACCCAGTACTTC
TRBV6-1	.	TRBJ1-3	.	CASSSPSGNTIYF	TGTGCCAGCAGCTCCCCGAGTGGAAACACCATATATTTT
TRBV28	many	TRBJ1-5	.	CASRPGQGLAQHF	TGTGCCAGCAGGCCGGGTCAGGGCTTGGCCCAGCATTTT
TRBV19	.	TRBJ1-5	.	CASSTTEYSNQPQHF	TGTGCCAGTAGTACTACAGAATATAGCAATCAGCCCCAGCATTTT
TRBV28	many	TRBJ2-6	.	CATGPATVVGANVLTF	TGTGCCACCGGACCCGCGACGGTGGTTGGGGCCAACGTCCTGACTTTC
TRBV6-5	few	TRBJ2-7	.	CASSYSRRGQEQYF	TGTGCCAGCAGTTATAGTAGGAGGGGACAGGAGCAGTACTTC
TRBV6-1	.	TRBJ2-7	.	CASSAQGTIYEQYF	TGTGCCAGCAGCGCGCAGGGGACCATCTACGAGCAGTACTTC
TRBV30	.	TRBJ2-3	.	CAWRGKGADTQYF	TGTGCCTGGAGGGGGAAAGGAGCAGATACGCAGTATTTT
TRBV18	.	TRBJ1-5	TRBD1	CASSPGQLQNQPQHF	TGTGCCAGCTCACCGGGACAGTTACAGAATCAGCCCCAGCATTTT